The 5 T cell receptor beta chains listed next were all sequenced from one sample in a study of T cells after posttransplantation cyclophosphamide. Treatment was busulfan-fludarabine conditioning, a marrow graft, and cyclophosphamide on days +3 and +4. Data came from immunoSEQ multiplex PCR; TCRdb stores just in-frame clones and leaves some out. The sample contains 7,000 to 9,000 clones, none of them singletons. Sequenced here: PBMCs, sampled after allogeneic stem cell transplant with posttransplant cyclophosphamide. The receptors come from a male patient younger than 35 who received an allogeneic stem cell transplant from an unrelated donor, was CMV-positive, and had acute and chronic GVHD. The T cells may partly be graft donor cells.

At least ten counts were recorded for this clone. The gene calls are TRBV28 and TRBJ1-2, with 9 bases fitting TRBD1. The J segment lost 8 bases and the V segment lost 3 bases, leaving 10 bases of the junction unmatched. The CDR3 spans 15 residues. CDR1 and CDR2 (germline): MDHEN, SYDVKM. The CDR3: CASSFGQGLFRGYTF. The CDR3 DNA reads as TGTGCCAGCAGTTTCGGACAGGGGCTTTTCCGCGGCTACACCTTC.

Ten or more counts support this clone. The J gene is TRBJ2-5, the V gene TRBV27; 9 bases are a match to TRBD2. Germline-derived CDR1 and CDR2 are MNHEY and SMNVEV (reference sequence). The CDR3 spans 16 residues. V was clipped by 3 bases and J by 5 bases; unmatched bases: 10. CDR3 amino acids: CASSFFAGGPEETQYF. In DNA, the CDR3 is TGTGCCAGCAGTTTTTTTGCGGGGGGGCCGGAGGAGACCCAGTACTTC.

In its sample, this clone is medium-sized (0.01 to 0.1%). The genes are TRBV7-9 and TRBJ1-5, with a possible D match to TRBD1 (6 bases). Germline V gene data show CDR1 as SEHNR and CDR2 as FQNEAQ (reference sequence). The V end lost 3 bases, the J end lost 2 bases, and 11 bases lay between the germline ends. The CDR3 is 15 amino acids. As DNA, the CDR3 is TGTGCCAGCAGCTTCGGGGACAATGGCAATCAGCCCCAGCATTTT. Translated, it gives CASSFGDNGNQPQHF.

This clone was observed at least ten times. An end of the junction does not agree with germline; a read error may underlie this. The CDR3 DNA follows: TGTGCCAGCAGTAGGTTAGGGGGGAACACTGAAGCTTTCTTT. Translated: CASSRLGGNTEAFF. The chain couples TRBV19 to TRBJ1-1, with D perhaps matching TRBD1 (6 bases). Per germline, CDR1 LNHDA and CDR2 SQIVND (reference sequence). The CDR3 covers 14 residues.

The sample holds a few counts of this clone. The chain uses TRBV15 and TRBJ2-5; TRBD1 agrees at 8 bases. The closer fit of TRBJ2-7 to the DNA end suggests the J call may be wrong. CDR3 length: 15 amino acids. The germline V gene encodes CDR1 LNHNV and CDR2 YYDKDF (reference sequence). The CDR3 DNA reads TGTGCCACCAGCAGAGGCCCAGGACAGGGTCGCGAGCAGTACTTC. It specifies CATSRGPGQGREQYF.